One and the same sample provided the 24 T cell receptor beta chains below, sequenced in a study of CD8 T cells in ankylosing spondylitis. The study, taken as a whole, reports: What seemed typical of ankylosing spondylitis blood was a TCR beta motif built from several highly homologous variants.

From the 5' RACE reads, TCRdb called clonotypes with MiXCR, one entry per CDR3 protein. The table has 650,000 to 800,000 distinct CDR3 sequences, over 15% seen once; the top ten hold under 20%. No cognate antigen is known for these TCRs. Sequenced material: blood, either unsorted or a sorted T cell fraction (not recorded which). The receptor source for this set is a male donor with ankylosing spondylitis.

The CDR3 sequence is CASSLAGAGRNEQFF. In nucleotides, the CDR3 is TGCGCCAGCAGCTTGGCCGGGGCAGGGAGGAATGAGCAGTTCTTC. This chain joins TRBV5-1 and TRBJ2-1, with D possibly TRBD2 on 6 matching bases. The CDR3 length is 15 residues. Per germline, CDR1 SGHRS and CDR2 YFSETQ. V dropped 0 bases and J dropped 7 bases, with 14 bases sitting between them.

This clonotype has only a few counts. V gene TRBV20-1 combines with J gene TRBJ2-5; D remains unclear. The V gene lost 5 bases and the J gene lost 6 bases, with 13 bases spanning the gap. Germline V lookup: CDR1 DFQATT, CDR2 SNEGSKA (reference sequence). There are 12 residues in the CDR3. CDR3 amino acids: CSAPEPSQTQYF. CDR3 nucleotide sequence: TGCAGTGCTCCAGAACCCTCTCAGACCCAGTACTTC.

This clonotype was seen a few times. The CDR3 bases are TGCAGCGTTGAGGGACAGGGAGCCCAGCATTTT. Translation gives CSVEGQGAQHF. The chain carries TRBV29-1 and TRBJ1-5; TRBD1 agrees at 9 bases. Germline CDR1 is SQVTM and CDR2 is ANQGSEA. Germline trimming cut 3 bases from V and 11 bases from J; bases unmatched to any gene: 2. The CDR3 is made up of 11 amino acids. Based on the CDR3 plus reference TRBV29-1 and TRBJ1-5, the full variable domain is SAVISQKPSRDICQRGTSLTIQCQVDSQVTMMFWYRQQPGQSLTLIATANQGSEATYESGFVIDKFPISRPNLTFSTLTVSNMSPEDSSIYLCSVEGQGAQHFGDGTRLSIL.

V and J are TRBV3-1 and TRBJ2-5, with TRBD2 matching over 9 bases. This CDR3 contains 17 residues. The germline V gene encodes CDR1 LGHDT and CDR2 YNNKEL (reference sequence). V was pared by 1 base and J by 4 bases, with 10 bases of the junction left unmatched. The CDR3 sequence is CASSQVPVAGGRETQYF. The CDR3 nucleotides read TGTGCCAGCAGCCAAGTACCCGTTGCGGGAGGGAGAGAGACCCAGTACTTC.

In DNA, the CDR3 is TGTGCCTGGACAGGCTCCTACGAGCAGTACTTC. As protein: CAWTGSYEQYF. The V call is TRBV30, the J call TRBJ2-7; D is uncertain. V shed 4 bases and J shed 0 bases, with 4 bases lying between them. The germline V gene has CDR1 GTSNPN and CDR2 SVGIG (reference sequence). This CDR3 contains 11 residues.

The chain recombines TRBV6-1 with TRBJ1-2; D is unclear. V shed 7 bases and J shed 3 bases, with 6 bases lying between them. Germline values: CDR1 MNHNS, CDR2 SASEGT. This CDR3 is built from 11 residues. CDR3 amino acids: CASIRDYGYTF. CDR3 bases: TGTGCCAGCATAAGGGACTATGGCTACACCTTC.

The V gene is TRBV27, the J gene TRBJ2-1; 15 bases are shared with TRBD2. CDR1 is MNHEY, CDR2 SMNVEV, per germline (reference sequence). The CDR3 runs 17 residues. Trimming removed 6 bases from V and 6 bases from J; junction bases left unmatched: 9. CDR3 DNA sequence: TGTGCCAGCAGCCCTCCGGGACTAGCGGGGGGCCCCAATGAGCAGTTCTTC. Its translation: CASSPPGLAGGPNEQFF.

V and J are TRBV20-1 and TRBJ2-1, with 10 bases matching TRBD2. Looked up from germline, CDR1 is DFQATT and CDR2 is SNEGSKA (reference sequence). V was pared by 0 bases and J by 9 bases, with 5 bases of the junction left unmatched. CDR3 size: 14 residues. The DNA of the CDR3 is TGCAGTGCTAGAGAAAGCGGGAGGGCGGGTGAGCAGTTCTTC. Residues: CSARESGRAGEQFF.

This clonotype occurred a few times. The rearrangement uses TRBV6-2 or TRBV6-3 and TRBJ1-5; 9 positions agree with TRBD1. This CDR3 has 18 residues. Germline V gene lookup returns CDR1 MNHEY and CDR2 SVGEGT. The trim removed 6 bases at V and 0 bases at J, leaving 12 bases unmatched. In DNA form, the CDR3 reads TGTGCCAGCAGCCTCGGCCGGGGACAGGGCTATAGCAATCAGCCCCAGCATTTT. This sequence encodes CASSLGRGQGYSNQPQHF.

This clonotype has only a few counts. V gene TRBV5-1 combines with J gene TRBJ2-5, with D perhaps given as TRBD1 or TRBD2 (6 bases each). CDR1 and CDR2 from the germline V gene are SGHRS and YFSETQ. V was cut by 5 bases and J by 2 bases, with 16 bases left in between. The CDR3 extends over 15 amino acids. The CDR3 DNA is TGCGCCAGCAGGAAGAGGGGGGAGCAACAAGAGACCCAGTACTTC. As protein: CASRKRGEQQETQYF.

The chain joins TRBV5-1 to TRBJ2-7; D uncertain. This CDR3 spans 15 amino acids. Germline CDR1 reads SGHRS; CDR2 reads YFSETQ. The V and J ends lost 1 base and 3 bases respectively, with 14 bases between them. The CDR3 bases are TGCGCCAGCAGCTTGTTGACACGGTCCAACTACGAGCAGTACTTC. Its protein product is CASSLLTRSNYEQYF.

The V call is TRBV20-1, the J call TRBJ2-7; possible D gene TRBD1, 6 bases. Germline CDR1 DFQATT, CDR2 SNEGSKA (reference sequence). The CDR3 is 13 residues long. The V and J ends lost 3 bases and 4 bases respectively, with 13 bases between them. The CDR3 loop is CSARGTSAYEQYF. The CDR3 region has the DNA TGCAGTGCTAGGGGGACAAGCGCGTACGAGCAGTACTTC.

This clonotype was seen a handful of times. This sequence joins TRBV29-1 and TRBJ2-3, with D maybe TRBD1 (5 bases). The CDR3 has 13 residues. Germline CDR1 reads SQVTM; CDR2 reads ANQGSEA. The V end lost 3 bases, the J end lost 3 bases, and 10 bases lay between the germline ends. The CDR3 protein is CSVDLAGTDTQYF. Here the CDR3 DNA reads TGCAGCGTTGATTTGGCAGGGACAGATACGCAGTATTTT.

This clonotype has more than one count but fewer than ten. V usage is TRBV2 and J usage is TRBJ1-3; possibly TRBD1 for D (5 bases). V was pared by 2 bases and J by 0 bases, with 17 bases between. This CDR3 contains 18 residues. From germline, CDR1 is SNHLY and CDR2 FYNNEI. The chain's CDR3 is CASSEWVGRQGSGNTIYF. The CDR3 region has the DNA TGTGCCAGCAGTGAATGGGTGGGGCGGCAAGGCTCTGGAAACACCATATATTTT.

The chain links TRBV7-9 to TRBJ2-7; D unresolved. CDR3 length: 13 amino acids. Germline values: CDR1 SEHNR, CDR2 FQNEAQ (reference sequence). Trimming took off 6 bases at V and 3 bases at J, with 12 bases between the two ends. Here the CDR3 DNA reads TGTGCCAGCAGTCTGGCGGAAGTCTACGAGCAGTACTTC. This codes for CASSLAEVYEQYF.

This clonotype was counted at least ten times. The chain combines TRBV20-1 with TRBJ1-2; D is uncertain. Per germline, CDR1 DFQATT and CDR2 SNEGSKA (reference sequence). This CDR3 is 13 amino acids long. V lost 3 bases, J lost 5 bases, and 13 bases lay in between. CDR3 coding DNA: TGCAGTGCTAGGCGGACGGAGGATTATGGCTACACCTTC. Amino acids: CSARRTEDYGYTF.

This clonotype turned up a few times. This chain links TRBV10-3 with TRBJ1-2; D not resolved. The CDR3 extends over 16 amino acids. CDR1 and CDR2 from the germline V gene are ENHRY and SYGVKD. Between the trimmed V and J ends, which lost 0 bases and 0 bases, there was a span of 11 bases. The CDR3 reads CAISESKPGTNYGYTF. The CDR3 nucleotides read TGTGCCATCAGTGAGTCGAAGCCCGGGACTAACTATGGCTACACCTTC.

The chain joins TRBV2 to TRBJ1-4, with D unclear. Per germline, CDR1 SNHLY and CDR2 FYNNEI. V lost 1 base to trimming and J lost 5 bases, with 2 bases between them. The CDR3 consists of 12 residues. The CDR3 nucleotides read TGTGCCAGCAGTGAAGAAAATGAAAAACTGTTTTTT. Its translation: CASSEENEKLFF.

There are many counts of this clonotype. The chain is built from TRBV5-1 and TRBJ2-2, with 11 bases that match TRBD2. J gave up 6 bases and V 4 bases, and 11 bases lay outside the gene matches. Germline loops: CDR1 SGHRS, CDR2 YFSETQ. This CDR3 is 17 amino acids long. In nucleotides, the CDR3 is TGCGCCAGCAGCCTCACCGGGACTAGCGGCCTTTCCGGGGAGCTGTTTTTT. It yields the protein CASSLTGTSGLSGELFF.

The rearrangement links TRBV12-3 or TRBV12-4 to TRBJ2-3, with D hard to call. Trimming cost V 5 bases and J 6 bases, with 15 bases left between them. The CDR3 sequence is 14 residues long. The CDR3 nucleotides read TGTGCCAGCAGTCGACCACCGCCGCGTGATACGCAGTATTTT. Encoded protein: CASSRPPPRDTQYF.

This chain connects TRBV20-1 to TRBJ2-1; TRBD1 might be the D (5 bases). The CDR3 covers 14 residues. V was cut by 5 bases and J by 4 bases, with 15 bases left in between. Germline lookup yields CDR1 DFQATT and CDR2 SNEGSKA (reference sequence). CDR3 region: CSAQPLAGYNEQFF. In DNA form, the CDR3 reads TGCAGTGCTCAACCCTTGGCAGGGTACAATGAGCAGTTCTTC.

The CDR3 nucleotides read TGTGCCAGCAGTTTAGGTGTGGGGAGGAACACTGAAGCTTTCTTT. It yields the protein CASSLGVGRNTEAFF. The genes are TRBV12-3 or TRBV12-4 and TRBJ1-1; no firm D call. This CDR3 is built from 15 residues. V was clipped by 1 base and J by 1 base, with 10 bases between them.

The chain carries TRBV9 and TRBJ2-3; 12 bases are a match to TRBD2. Germline V CDR1 and CDR2: SGDLS, YYNGEE. The CDR3 contains 15 residues. Losses at the gene ends were 4 bases for V and 0 bases for J; bases not matched to a gene: 0. The DNA for the CDR3 is TGTGCCAGCAGCACTAGCGGGGGGAGCACAGATACGCAGTATTTT. This sequence encodes CASSTSGGSTDTQYF.

DNA for the CDR3: TGTGCCAGCAGTTTACAGGGGGCCGTTGGCTACACCTTC. Residues: CASSLQGAVGYTF. This chain joins TRBV12-3 or TRBV12-4 and TRBJ1-2; 8 nucleotides match TRBD1. The CDR3 extends over 13 amino acids. V was pared by 2 bases and J by 7 bases, with 3 bases of the junction left unmatched.